The sequence of this T cell receptor beta chain was determined in a study of shared clonotypes between healthy human individuals. Study details: CD4 naive and memory got three plates each, CD8 naive two, CD8 memory one.

The method was immunoSEQ multiplex PCR; TCRdb's version includes in-frame clones alone and lacks a portion of them. The data show 1 million to 1.3 million clones, approximately 80% seen once. This CDR3 is 16 amino acids long. Between the trimmed V and J ends, which lost 3 bases and 2 bases, there was a span of 13 bases. Germline assignment: CDR1 KGHSH and CDR2 LQKENI. The genes are TRBV18 and TRBJ2-2; possibly TRBD1 for D (6 bases). The TCR was taken from a man in his late teens or twenties in good health. Some clones in this sample may be carry-over from other donors' samples. What was sequenced was memory CD4+ T cells from PBMCs. Subset in this sample: CD45RA-negative fraction. The CDR3 loop reads CASSPQATGNTGELFF. The CDR3 coding sequence is TGTGCCAGCTCACCCCAGGCGACAGGAAACACCGGGGAGCTGTTTTTT.